A selection of T cell receptor beta chains follows, all from one sample in a study of blood T cells in healthy people across ages. TCRdb called the 5' RACE reads again in MiXCR, with one record for every CDR3 protein. The sample has about 1,500,000 distinct CDR3 sequences, 42% seen once. The sequenced sample consisted of blood. The source is a young woman in good health. Both conserved end residues are part of each CDR3.

TRBJ2-7 TRBV10-1 CASSDPGREQYF
TRBJ2-5 TRBV12-3/TRBV12-4 CASSPGQPGTQYF
TRBJ1-1 TRBV3-1 CASSQEGENTEAFF
TRBJ2-5 TRBV27 CASSSPRGQVETQYF
TRBJ2-1 TRBV24-1 CATSDNGVEQFF
TRBJ2-3 TRBV6-5 CASSYGQGNADTQYF
TRBJ2-1 TRBV29-1 CSVLSLARTSGIGNEQFF
NA TRBV7-2 CASSFGPTLYNEQYF
TRBJ2-1 TRBV15 CATMRLAGNYNEQFF
TRBJ2-1 TRBV3-1 CASSLPWAGGVNEQFF
TRBJ2-3 TRBV6-1 CASLPLGVDTQYF
TRBJ2-7 TRBV29-1 CSVGPTGLYEQYF
TRBJ2-5 TRBV18 CASSPDRKETQYF
TRBJ1-2 TRBV27 CASSWTGGRGGYTF
TRBJ2-7 TRBV6-1 CASSDPQPSYEQYF
TRBJ2-1 TRBV9 CASSQVSRDYRNEQFF
TRBJ2-4 TRBV5-1 CASRTGSSLAKNIQYF
TRBJ1-2 TRBV27 CASSFFAGTGGYGYTF
TRBJ1-1 TRBV3-1 CASSQKPPGQGGYEAFF
TRBJ2-1 TRBV11-2 CASSSDSYNEQFF
TRBJ2-1 TRBV12-5 CASGPGTSGGAYQFF
TRBJ2-7 TRBV3-1 CASSQEPGLNYEQYF
TRBJ1-1 TRBV12-3/TRBV12-4 CASSLAHTTTKAFF
TRBJ2-7 TRBV2 CASSDEGLAGEDYEQYF
TRBJ2-7 TRBV20-1 CSAKSGTWEQYF
TRBJ2-7 TRBV6-2/TRBV6-3 CASRLAPTAPQYF
TRBJ2-7 TRBV29-1 CSVEGWTAGYEQYF
TRBJ2-4 TRBV15 CATSRDEAPKNIQYF
NA TRBV7-2 CASSLVGQGLYEQYF
NA TRBV15 CATSRVLDPYNEQYF
TRBJ2-7 TRBV7-2 CASSLARTSGKTYEQYF
TRBJ2-1 TRBV20-1 CSARDQRGGYNEQFF
TRBJ1-1 TRBV14 CASSQGGVRGTEAFF
TRBJ2-5 TRBV20-1 CSSIRAGVIEETQYF
TRBJ2-5 TRBV28 CASRVRGQLQETQYF
TRBJ1-5 TRBV3-1 CASSQGGISNQPQHF
TRBJ1-1 TRBV9 CASSVGTQGSLEAFF
TRBJ2-5 TRBV6-2/TRBV6-3 CASSYSGGGLNEQYF
TRBJ2-1 TRBV14 CASSQAGNTNEQFF
TRBJ2-5 TRBV20-1 CSALQTQETQYF
TRBJ1-2 TRBV12-3/TRBV12-4 CASSLGIAGTAYGYTF
TRBJ2-7 TRBV10-3 CATAAGGPYEQYF
TRBJ2-7 TRBV2 CASNSLAGDLKTQYF
TRBJ1-6 TRBV2 CASSQDRFNSPLHF
TRBJ2-7 TRBV6-5 CASKGTQPSEQYF
TRBJ1-2 TRBV20-1 CSANLQGDYGYTF
TRBJ2-2 TRBV6-1 CASRGVGELFF
TRBJ2-1 TRBV2 CASSEAGLATQFF
TRBJ2-3 TRBV12-3/TRBV12-4 CASESGLPADTQYF
TRBJ2-7 TRBV20-1 CSARDTSGGDTYEQYF
TRBJ2-6 TRBV30 CAWSVLLSVPGANVLTF
TRBJ2-7 TRBV7-2 CASSYGGIYEQYF